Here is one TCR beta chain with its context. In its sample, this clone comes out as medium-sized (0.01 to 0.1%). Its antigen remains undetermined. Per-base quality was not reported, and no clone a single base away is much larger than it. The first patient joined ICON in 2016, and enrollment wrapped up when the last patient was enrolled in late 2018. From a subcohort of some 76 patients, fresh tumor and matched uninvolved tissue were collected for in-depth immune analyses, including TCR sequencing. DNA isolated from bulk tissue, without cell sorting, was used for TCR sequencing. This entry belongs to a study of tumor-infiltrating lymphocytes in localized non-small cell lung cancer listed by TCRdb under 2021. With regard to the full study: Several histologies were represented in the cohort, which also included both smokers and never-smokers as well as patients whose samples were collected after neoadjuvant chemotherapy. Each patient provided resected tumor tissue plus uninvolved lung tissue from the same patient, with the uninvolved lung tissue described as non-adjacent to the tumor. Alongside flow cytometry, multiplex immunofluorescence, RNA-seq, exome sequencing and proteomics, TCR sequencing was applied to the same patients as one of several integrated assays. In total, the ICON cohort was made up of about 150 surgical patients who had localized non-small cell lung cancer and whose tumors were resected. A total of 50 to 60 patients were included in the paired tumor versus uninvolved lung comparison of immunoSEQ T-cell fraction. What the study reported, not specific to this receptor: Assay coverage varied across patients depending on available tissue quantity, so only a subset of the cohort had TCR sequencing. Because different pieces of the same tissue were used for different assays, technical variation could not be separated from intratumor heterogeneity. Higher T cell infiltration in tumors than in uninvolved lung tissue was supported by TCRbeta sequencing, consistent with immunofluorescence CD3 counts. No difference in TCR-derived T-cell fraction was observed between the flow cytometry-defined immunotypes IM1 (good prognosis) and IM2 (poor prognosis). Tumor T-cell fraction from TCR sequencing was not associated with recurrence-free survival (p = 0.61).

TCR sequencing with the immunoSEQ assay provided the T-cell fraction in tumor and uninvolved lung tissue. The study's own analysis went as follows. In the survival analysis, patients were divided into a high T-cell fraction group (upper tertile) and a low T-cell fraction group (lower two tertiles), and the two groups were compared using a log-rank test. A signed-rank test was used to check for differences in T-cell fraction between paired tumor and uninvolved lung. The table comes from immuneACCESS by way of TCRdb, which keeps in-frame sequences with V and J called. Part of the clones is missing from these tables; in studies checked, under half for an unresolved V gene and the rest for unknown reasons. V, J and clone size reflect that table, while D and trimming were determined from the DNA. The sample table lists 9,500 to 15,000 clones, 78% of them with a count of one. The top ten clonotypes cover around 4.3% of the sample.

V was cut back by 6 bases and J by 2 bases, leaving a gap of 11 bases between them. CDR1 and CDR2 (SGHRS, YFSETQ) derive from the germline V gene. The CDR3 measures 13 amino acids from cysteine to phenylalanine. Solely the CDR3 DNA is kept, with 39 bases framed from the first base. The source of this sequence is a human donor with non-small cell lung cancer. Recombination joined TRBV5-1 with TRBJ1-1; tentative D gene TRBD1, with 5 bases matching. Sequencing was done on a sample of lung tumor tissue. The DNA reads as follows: TGCGCCAGCAAACGGGACGCCAACACTGAAGCTTTCTTT. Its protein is CASKRDANTEAFF.